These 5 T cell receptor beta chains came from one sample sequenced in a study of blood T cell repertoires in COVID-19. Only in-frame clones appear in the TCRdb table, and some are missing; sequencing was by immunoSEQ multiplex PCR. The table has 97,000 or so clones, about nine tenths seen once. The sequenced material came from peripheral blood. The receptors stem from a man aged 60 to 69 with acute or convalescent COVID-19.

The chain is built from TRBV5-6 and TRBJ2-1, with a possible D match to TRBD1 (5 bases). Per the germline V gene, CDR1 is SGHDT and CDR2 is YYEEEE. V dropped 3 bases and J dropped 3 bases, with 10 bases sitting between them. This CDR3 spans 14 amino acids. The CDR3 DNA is TGTGCCAGCAGCTGGGGCGCGAGCTACAATGAGCAGTTCTTC. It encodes CASSWGASYNEQFF.

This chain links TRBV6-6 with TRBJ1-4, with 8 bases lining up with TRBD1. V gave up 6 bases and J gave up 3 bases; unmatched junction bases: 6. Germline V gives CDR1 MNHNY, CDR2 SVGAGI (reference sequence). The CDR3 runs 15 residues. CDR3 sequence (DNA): TGTGCCAGCAGGACGGACAGGGCCCCTAATGAAAAACTGTTTTTT. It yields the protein CASRTDRAPNEKLFF.

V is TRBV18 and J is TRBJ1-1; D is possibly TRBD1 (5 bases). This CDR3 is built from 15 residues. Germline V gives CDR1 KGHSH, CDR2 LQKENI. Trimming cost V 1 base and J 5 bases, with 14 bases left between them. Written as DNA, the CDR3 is TGTGCCAGCTCACCACAGGAAGGGGTGCGGACTGAAGCTTTCTTT. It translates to CASSPQEGVRTEAFF.

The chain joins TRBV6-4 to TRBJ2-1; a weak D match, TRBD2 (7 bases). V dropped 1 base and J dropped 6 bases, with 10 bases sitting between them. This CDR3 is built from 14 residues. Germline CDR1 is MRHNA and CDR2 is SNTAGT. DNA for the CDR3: TGTGCCAGCAGTGACTTCCGGGGGGCCAATGAGCAGTTCTTC. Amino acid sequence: CASSDFRGANEQFF.

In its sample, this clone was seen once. The CDR3 sequence is CASSSPAAGGEKLFF. CDR3 nucleotide sequence: TGTGCCAGCAGTTCCCCCGCCGCCGGAGGTGAAAAACTGTTTTTT. V and J are TRBV6-5 and TRBJ1-4; no reliable D call. This CDR3 has 15 amino acids. Germline loops: CDR1 MNHEY, CDR2 SVGAGI. V was pared by 4 bases and J by 7 bases, with 16 bases between.